A single sample gave rise to the 22 T cell receptor beta chains below, sequenced in a study of control samples from healthy donors and cancer patients. Repertoires were generated with immunoSEQ multiplex PCR, while TCRdb's copy carries only in-frame clones and drops some. Found here are under 300,000 clones, over 75% of them singletons; the top ten hold about an eighth. Input material: PBMCs. These receptors were obtained from a woman aged 55 to 70 with lung cancer.

V is TRBV10-3 and J is TRBJ2-1; the D gene is possibly TRBD2 (5 bases). The CDR3 runs to 15 residues. Trimming took 6 bases from V and 3 from J, leaving 15 bases between them. CDR1 and CDR2 from the germline V gene are ENHRY and SYGVKD. This CDR3 reads CAISPQAAVYNEQFF. The CDR3 nucleotides read TGTGCCATCAGCCCCCAAGCGGCTGTCTACAATGAGCAGTTCTTC.

The rearrangement joins TRBV15 to TRBJ2-7; the D gene could be TRBD1 or TRBD2 (6 bases each). V lost 9 bases and J 3 bases, leaving 21 bases between the germline ends. This CDR3 comprises 15 residues. The germline gives CDR1 LNHNV, CDR2 YYDKDF (reference sequence). The CDR3 DNA reads as TGTGCCACGCTCCCGGCCGGGGGCCTCAACTACGAGCAGTACTTC. Translation: CATLPAGGLNYEQYF. The full variable domain, completed using reference TRBV15 and TRBJ2-7, is DAMVIQNPRYQVTQFGKPVTLSCSQTLNHNVMYWYQQKSSQAPKLLFHYYDKDFNNEADTPDNFQSRRPNTSFCFLDIRSPGLGDTAMYLCATLPAGGLNYEQYFGPGTRLTVT.

This clone turned up a few times. This chain uses TRBV19 with TRBJ1-5, with 7 nucleotides matching TRBD1. Trimming at V came to 1 base and at J to 0 bases, leaving 3 bases not matched to a gene. There are 16 residues in the CDR3. Germline values: CDR1 LNHDA, CDR2 SQIVND (reference sequence). CDR3: CASSIGGTVSNQPQHF. CDR3 sequence (DNA): TGTGCCAGTAGTATAGGGGGGACAGTTAGCAATCAGCCCCAGCATTTT.

The chain recombines TRBV28 with TRBJ2-6; D is ambiguous. Trimming stripped 6 bases from V and 2 bases from J, with 2 bases between. This CDR3 comprises 12 residues. Germline V CDR1 and CDR2: MDHEN, SYDVKM. The CDR3 sequence is CASSTGANVLTF. DNA of the CDR3: TGTGCCAGCAGCACTGGGGCCAACGTCCTGACTTTC.

The chain carries TRBV27 and TRBJ1-6, with D unclear. V was pared by 4 bases and J by 10 bases, with 14 bases between. The CDR3 spans 14 residues. Germline-derived CDR1 and CDR2 are MNHEY and SMNVEV (reference sequence). The CDR3 DNA sequence: TGTGCCAGCAGTTCGGGCATGTTAAAGTCACCCCTCCACTTT. Amino acid sequence: CASSSGMLKSPLHF.

The chain carries TRBV4-1 and TRBJ1-4, with 8 bases lining up with TRBD1. V dropped 2 bases and J dropped 7; count of bases not matched to a gene: 6. Germline V gene data show CDR1 as MGHRA and CDR2 as YSYEKL. This CDR3 has 15 amino acids. The DNA for the CDR3 is TGCGCCAGCAGCCAACCTACAGGGGGGAGTGAAAAACTGTTTTTT. Translating gives CASSQPTGGSEKLFF.

The chain is built from TRBV9 and TRBJ1-2, with 7 bases aligning to TRBD1. The CDR3 spans 17 residues. Germline V gives CDR1 SGDLS, CDR2 YYNGEE. V lost 4 bases and J lost 0; bases outside the gene matches: 12. Here the CDR3 DNA reads TGTGCCAGCAGCCCCCTGGGACAGACCCGTCCTAACTATGGCTACACCTTC. This encodes CASSPLGQTRPNYGYTF.

The chain links TRBV14 to TRBJ1-2, with a weak D call TRBD1 (5 bases). The germline V gene encodes CDR1 SGHDN and CDR2 FVKESK. The CDR3 length is 13 residues. The V end lost 8 bases, the J end lost 3 bases, and 13 bases lay between the germline ends. The CDR3 region has the DNA TGTGCCAGCGGGGCAGCGAGGTACTATGGCTACACCTTC. Protein sequence: CASGAARYYGYTF.

V usage is TRBV6-1 and J usage is TRBJ2-3; 10 bases map to TRBD1. This CDR3 is 16 amino acids long. From germline, CDR1 is MNHNS and CDR2 SASEGT. V lost 3 bases, J lost 2 bases, and 5 bases stayed unmatched. The CDR3 region has the DNA TGTGCCAGCAGTGACCGGACAGGGGGTTCCACAGATACGCAGTATTTT. It codes for CASSDRTGGSTDTQYF.

The rearrangement links TRBV2 to TRBJ2-3; 9 bases agree with TRBD1. The CDR3 runs 15 residues. Germline CDR1 and CDR2: SNHLY and FYNNEI. Germline trimming cut 9 bases from V and 4 bases from J; bases unmatched to any gene: 11. CDR3 sequence reads: CASRLRDRVADTQYF. The CDR3 DNA reads as TGTGCCAGTCGACTCCGGGACAGGGTCGCAGATACGCAGTATTTT.

The table lists this clone with a count of one. V usage is TRBV7-9 and J usage is TRBJ1-1, with 9 bases aligning to TRBD1. This CDR3 spans 15 amino acids. V was clipped by 0 bases and J by 1 base; unmatched bases: 0. Germline V gives CDR1 SEHNR, CDR2 FQNEAQ (reference sequence). Here the CDR3 DNA reads TGTGCCAGCAGCTTAGCGACAGGGGGGAACACTGAAGCTTTCTTT. Its protein is CASSLATGGNTEAFF.

This chain joins TRBV5-1 and TRBJ1-1; unclear D gene. V lost 4 bases and J lost 6, with 16 bases in between. Germline assignment: CDR1 SGHRS and CDR2 YFSETQ. The CDR3 covers 14 residues. CDR3 residues: CASSLYEPRPEAFF. In DNA form, the CDR3 reads TGCGCCAGCAGCCTATACGAGCCACGCCCTGAAGCTTTCTTT.

This chain joins TRBV6-1 and TRBJ1-2, with D possibly being TRBD1 (5 bases). The germline gives CDR1 MNHNS, CDR2 SASEGT. V was cut by 2 bases and J by 7 bases, with 29 bases left in between. The length of the CDR3 is 19 residues. CDR3 bases: TGTGCCAGCAGTGAAATTTTGGTGGACTTAACTCAGGGTAAATTTGGCTACACCTTC. Protein sequence: CASSEILVDLTQGKFGYTF.

This clone occurred once. This chain uses TRBV3-1 (or the pseudogene TRBV3-2) with TRBJ1-5; 9 bases line up with TRBD1. This CDR3 region has 17 residues. With V trimmed by 4 bases and J by 0 bases, 7 bases remained unmatched. CDR1 is LGHDT and CDR2 is YNNKEL in the germline V gene (reference sequence). CDR3 in DNA: TGTGCCAGCAGCCCGGGATGGGACAGGGCTAGCAATCAGCCCCAGCATTTT. It yields the protein CASSPGWDRASNQPQHF.

This sequence joins TRBV6-1 and TRBJ2-1; D uncertain. Trimming removed 2 bases at V and 10 bases at J, with 12 bases between. This CDR3 spans 13 amino acids. Germline loops: CDR1 MNHNS, CDR2 SASEGT. The CDR3 nucleotides are TGTGCCAGCAGTGAACAGCAGATAGCAGAGCAGTTCTTC. Translated: CASSEQQIAEQFF.

In this sample, this clone turned up once. This sequence joins TRBV9 and TRBJ1-1; D may be TRBD1 (5 bases). Germline values: CDR1 SGDLS, CDR2 YYNGEE. This CDR3 comprises 14 residues. Trimming stripped 0 bases from V and 9 bases from J, with 15 bases between. The DNA of the CDR3 is TGTGCCAGCAGCGTAGAGGGGCAAGGTGCGAAAGCTTTCTTT. This translates into CASSVEGQGAKAFF.

The rearrangement joins TRBV28 to TRBJ1-6, with 8 bases aligning to TRBD1. Trimming cost V 6 bases and J 0 bases; bases outside gene matches: 10. This CDR3 region has 18 residues. CDR1 MDHEN and CDR2 SYDVKM come from the germline V gene. The CDR3 DNA follows: TGTGCCAGCAGACGTCAGGGGGCGCGCTACTCCTATAATTCACCCCTCCACTTT. Residues: CASRRQGARYSYNSPLHF. Complete variable domain (other parts from reference TRBV28 and TRBJ1-6): DVKVTQSSRYLVKRTGEKVFLECVQDMDHENMFWYRQDPGLGLRLIYFSYDVKMKEKGDIPEGYSVSREKKERFSLILESASTNQTSMYLCASRRQGARYSYNSPLHFGNGTRLTVT.

The J gene is TRBJ2-1, the V gene TRBV7-9; D is perhaps TRBD2 (5 bases). Germline CDR1 and CDR2: SEHNR and FQNEAQ (reference sequence). Trimming took 8 bases from V and 5 from J, leaving 16 bases between them. The CDR3 loop spans 14 amino acids. DNA of the CDR3: TGTGCCAGCGGATTAGCTCTAGCACACAATGAGCAGTTCTTC. Translating it yields CASGLALAHNEQFF.

The chain joins TRBV27 to TRBJ2-7; the D is unclear. Germline V CDR1 and CDR2: MNHEY, SMNVEV (reference sequence). Trimming pared 4 bases from V and 4 bases from J, leaving 8 bases between. This CDR3 has 12 amino acids. The CDR3 spells CASSSVPYEQYF. The CDR3 DNA sequence: TGTGCCAGCAGTTCCGTCCCGTACGAGCAGTACTTC.

The chain employs TRBV7-9 and TRBJ1-1; D gene uncertain. The CDR3 runs 12 residues. With 3 bases removed from V and 8 bases from J, the gap between germline ends came to 10 bases. Germline CDR1 and CDR2: SEHNR and FQNEAQ (reference sequence). The CDR3 DNA sequence: TGTGCCAGCAGCTTGCTCAAAACCGAAGCTTTCTTT. This translates into CASSLLKTEAFF.

The chain is built from TRBV13 and TRBJ1-6; TRBD1 matches 8 bases. The CDR3 runs to 14 residues. From germline, CDR1 is PRHDT and CDR2 FYEKMQ (reference sequence). With V trimmed by 0 bases and J by 9 bases, 1 base remained unmatched. CDR3 region: CASSLGDRVSPLHF. CDR3 in DNA: TGTGCCAGCAGCTTAGGGGACAGGGTTTCACCCCTCCACTTT.

The chain links TRBV2 to TRBJ2-7; D not certain. Germline V lookup: CDR1 SNHLY, CDR2 FYNNEI. This CDR3 spans 12 amino acids. The V gene lost 7 bases and the J gene lost 3 bases, with 10 bases spanning the gap. The CDR3 here is CASTLTIYEQYF. The CDR3 DNA reads as TGTGCCAGCACCCTAACCATCTACGAGCAGTACTTC.